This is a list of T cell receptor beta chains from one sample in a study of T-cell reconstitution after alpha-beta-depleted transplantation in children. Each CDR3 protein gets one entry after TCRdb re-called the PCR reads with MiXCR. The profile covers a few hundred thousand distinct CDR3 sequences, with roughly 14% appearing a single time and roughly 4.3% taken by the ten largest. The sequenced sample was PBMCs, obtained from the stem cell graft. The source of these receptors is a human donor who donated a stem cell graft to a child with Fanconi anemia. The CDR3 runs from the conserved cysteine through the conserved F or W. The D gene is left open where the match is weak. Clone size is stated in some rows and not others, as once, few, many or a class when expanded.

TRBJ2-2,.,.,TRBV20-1,TGCAGTGTCTACGCTGGGGGAAGGAACACCGGGGAGCTGTTTTTT,CSVYAGGRNTGELFF
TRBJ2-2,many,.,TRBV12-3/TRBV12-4,TGTGCCAGCAGCCCTCCTCGGAGGGGGCTGAACACCGGGGAGCTGTTTTTT,CASSPPRRGLNTGELFF
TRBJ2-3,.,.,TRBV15,TGTGCCACCAGCAGAGTAGCCGATACGCAGTATTTT,CATSRVADTQYF
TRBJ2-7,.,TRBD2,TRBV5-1,TGCGCCAGCAGCCCCAGGACTAGCGGAGATATTAGCTCCTACGAGCAGTACTTC,CASSPRTSGDISSYEQYF
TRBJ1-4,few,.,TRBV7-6,TGTGCCAGCAGCTTAGTCGGAGGAACTAATGAAAAACTGTTTTTT,CASSLVGGTNEKLFF
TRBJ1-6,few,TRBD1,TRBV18,TGTGCCAGCTCACCTAGGGTACAGGGGGCGCAGAATTCACCCCTCCACTTT,CASSPRVQGAQNSPLHF
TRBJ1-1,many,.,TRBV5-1,TGCGCCAGCACAGTCGACCCCGGTGTCGCTGAAGCTTTCTTT,CASTVDPGVAEAFF
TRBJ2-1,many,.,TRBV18,TGTGCCAGCTCACAGAACTCGGGGGCAGTAGAGTTCTTC,CASSQNSGAVEFF
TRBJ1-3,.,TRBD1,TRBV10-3,TGTGCCATCAGGGTGACAGGGAGTAACTCTGGAAACACCATATATTTT,CAIRVTGSNSGNTIYF
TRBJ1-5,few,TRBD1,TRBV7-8,TGTGCCAGCAGCCCCAGGACAGGGGAGGATCAGCCCCAGCATTTT,CASSPRTGEDQPQHF
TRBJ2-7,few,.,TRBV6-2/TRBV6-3,TGTGCCAGCAGTCCCAATGTCCCAGGATACGAGCAGTACTTC,CASSPNVPGYEQYF